The 11 T cell receptor beta chains below come from one sample, sequenced in a study of blood T cell repertoires in COVID-19. Measured with immunoSEQ multiplex PCR; TCRdb has only the in-frame clones, and not every one. Among over 150,000 clones listed, around 84% were seen once. The source material was peripheral blood. The receptors come from a human donor in a cohort sampled during active COVID-19.

The rearrangement joins TRBV11-1 to TRBJ2-2, with 8 bases aligning to TRBD2. The CDR3 totals 16 residues. Germline CDR1 and CDR2: SGHAT and FQDESV (reference sequence). The V segment lost 4 bases and the J segment 3 bases; nucleotides outside the gene matches: 7. The chain's CDR3 is CASSSGAGAYTGELFF. The CDR3 bases are TGTGCCAGCAGCTCTGGAGCGGGAGCTTACACCGGGGAGCTGTTTTTT. Based on the CDR3 plus reference TRBV11-1 and TRBJ2-2, the full variable domain is EAEVAQSPRYKITEKSQAVAFWCDPISGHATLYWYRQILGQGPELLVQFQDESVVDDSQLPKDRFSAERLKGVDSTLKIQPAELGDSAMYLCASSSGAGAYTGELFFGEGSRLTVL.

The J gene is TRBJ1-3, the V gene TRBV5-1; the D is unclear. Germline V gives CDR1 SGHRS, CDR2 YFSETQ. The CDR3 covers 16 residues. Trimming stripped 0 bases from V and 3 bases from J, with 13 bases between. CDR3 residues: CASSLARTGRGNTIYF. The CDR3, as DNA: TGCGCCAGCAGCTTGGCCCGTACGGGTCGTGGAAACACCATATATTTT.

The rearrangement uses TRBV15 and TRBJ1-2; the match to TRBD1 covers 7 bases. Germline-derived CDR1 and CDR2 are LNHNV and YYDKDF (reference sequence). This CDR3 spans 15 amino acids. The V and J ends lost 3 bases and 4 bases, in that order; junction bases with no gene match: 8. The CDR3 sequence is CATSSQGDPFYGYTF. The CDR3 nucleotides are TGTGCCACCAGCAGTCAGGGGGACCCCTTCTATGGCTACACCTTC.

The chain couples TRBV5-1 to TRBJ2-2, with TRBD1 matching 7 bases. V was pared by 4 bases and J by 7 bases, with 7 bases of the junction left unmatched. Germline loops: CDR1 SGHRS, CDR2 YFSETQ. This CDR3 spans 14 amino acids. In nucleotides, the CDR3 is TGCGCCAGCAGCGGACAGGTTGAGGACGGGGAGCTGTTTTTT. This codes for CASSGQVEDGELFF. Variable domain in full (rest from reference TRBV5-1 and TRBJ2-2): KAGVTQTPRYLIKTRGQQVTLSCSPISGHRSVSWYQQTPGQGLQFLFEYFSETQRNKGNFPGRFSGRQFSNSRSEMNVSTLELGDSALYLCASSGQVEDGELFFGEGSRLTVL.

The gene calls are TRBV28 and TRBJ2-7, with 9 bases identical to TRBD1. The V segment lost 2 bases and the J segment 5 bases; nucleotides outside the gene matches: 4. Germline V lookup: CDR1 MDHEN, CDR2 SYDVKM. The CDR3 sequence is 14 residues long. CDR3 sequence: CASSLITGGNEQYF. CDR3 DNA sequence: TGTGCCAGCAGTTTAATCACAGGGGGCAACGAGCAGTACTTC.

This chain uses TRBV29-1 with TRBJ1-2, with D tentatively TRBD1 (5 bases). Trimming removed 3 bases at V and 2 bases at J, with 13 bases between. The CDR3 extends over 14 amino acids. Germline CDR1 reads SQVTM; CDR2 reads ANQGSEA. The chain's CDR3 is CSVDRVDNNYGYTF. CDR3 nucleotide sequence: TGCAGCGTTGACAGGGTGGATAACAACTATGGCTACACCTTC.

This rearrangement joins TRBV5-4 to TRBJ2-1, with D maybe TRBD1 (5 bases). The germline gives CDR1 SGHNT, CDR2 YYREEE (reference sequence). V dropped 1 base and J dropped 4 bases, with 9 bases sitting between them. The CDR3 has 14 residues. For the CDR3, the DNA is TGTGCCAGCAGCTTGAGTCAGGGATACAATGAGCAGTTCTTC. It is translated as CASSLSQGYNEQFF.

V usage is TRBV5-5 and J usage is TRBJ2-2, with 11 positions matching TRBD1. With 3 bases clipped from V and 2 bases from J, the junction kept 3 bases outside the gene matches. CDR3 length equals 16 residues. CDR1 and CDR2 (germline): SGHKS, YYEKEE (reference sequence). This chain's CDR3 is CASSSGQGANTGELFF. CDR3 bases: TGTGCCAGCAGCTCCGGACAGGGGGCTAACACCGGGGAGCTGTTTTTT. Based on the CDR3 plus reference TRBV5-5 and TRBJ2-2, the full variable domain is DAGVTQSPTHLIKTRGQQVTLRCSPISGHKSVSWYQQVLGQGPQFIFQYYEKEERGRGNFPDRFSARQFPNYSSELNVNALLLGDSALYLCASSSGQGANTGELFFGEGSRLTVL.

The V and J genes are TRBV28 and TRBJ2-1, with 7 positions matching TRBD2. CDR1 is MDHEN and CDR2 is SYDVKM in the germline V gene. Trimming cost V 7 bases and J 8 bases; bases outside gene matches: 11. This CDR3 contains 14 residues. This CDR3 reads CASMGWEGRYEQFF. CDR3 nucleotides: TGTGCCAGCATGGGGTGGGAGGGCCGCTATGAGCAGTTCTTC.

The genes are TRBV25-1 and TRBJ2-4; possible D gene TRBD2, 5 bases. The ends were cut back, 1 base at V and 7 bases at J, with 14 bases in the middle. CDR3 length: 15 amino acids. Germline V lookup: CDR1 MGHDK, CDR2 SYGVNS. CDR3 bases: TGTGCCAGCAGTGAATCAGCATCATGGGAGAACATTCAGTACTTC. It specifies CASSESASWENIQYF.

The CDR3 spells CASSLEGQPNTEAFF. The CDR3 DNA reads as TGTGCCAGCAGCTTAGAAGGACAGCCGAACACTGAAGCTTTCTTT. The rearrangement links TRBV11-2 to TRBJ1-1; tentative D call: TRBD1 (6 bases). Trimming pared 0 bases from V and 1 base from J, leaving 9 bases between. Germline CDR1 is SGHAT and CDR2 is FQNNGV. CDR3 size: 15 residues.